This T cell receptor (beta chain) comes out of a study of graft-versus-host responses after intestinal transplantation. This clone has just a few counts. Method: immunoSEQ multiplex PCR; TCRdb's copy keeps in-frame clones and lacks some. Among about 15,000 clones listed, around a third were seen once. Co-plating was performed using 200,000 CFSE-labeled responder cells and 200,000 irradiated, violet-dye-labeled stimulator cells. The sample was alloreactive CD4+ T cells from a mixed lymphocyte reaction culture, taken before intestinal transplant. As for subset: CFSE-low proliferating T cells sorted from roughly 6-day pre-transplant mixed lymphocyte reaction (GvH or HvG direction). The clonotype originates from a human patient who received an intestinal transplant.

CDR3 bases: TGTGCCAGCAGTTTATCGTTCTCAGTTGGGGGAACCACCTACGAGCAGTACTTC. Protein product: CASSLSFSVGGTTYEQYF. The rearrangement joins TRBV27 to TRBJ2-7; tentatively, D is TRBD1 or TRBD2 (5 bases each). Germline V CDR1 and CDR2: MNHEY, SMNVEV (reference sequence). The CDR3 totals 18 residues. Deletions cut 0 bases from V and 2 bases from J, with 20 bases between.